This T cell receptor beta chain was documented in a study of blood T cell repertoires in COVID-19. Across the whole study: Collection of acute and convalescent COVID-19 samples took place in the United States, Italy and Spain. PBMCs, B-cell-depleted T cells, or T cells provided the cDNA or gDNA that made up the material.

In the study's own analysis: Estimation of nucleated cell counts relied on the amplification of reference gene primers. Produced via immunoSEQ multiplex PCR; TCRdb's table is partial and in-frame only. V, J and clone size were drawn from that table, and D and trimming were deduced from the DNA. This sample has approximately 18,000 clones, with roughly 89% found just once. CDR1 and CDR2 from the germline V gene are SNHLY and FYNNEI. There are 15 residues in the CDR3. The J segment lost 5 bases and the V segment lost 4 bases, leaving 1 base of the junction unmatched. The sequencing input was peripheral blood. This clonotype originated in a human donor in a cohort sampled during active COVID-19. The V gene is TRBV2, the J gene TRBJ2-3; 15 bases align to TRBD2. CDR3 coding DNA: TGTGCCAGCAGTGTGGGACTAGCGGGAGGAGATACGCAGTATTTT. It translates to CASSVGLAGGDTQYF.